These T cell receptor beta chains were read from a single sample in a study of spatial heterogeneity in lung cancer. TCRdb re-called the 5' RACE reads with MiXCR, one entry per CDR3 protein. The sample lists more than 5,000 distinct CDR3 sequences, around 8% occurring once. This specimen consisted of normal lung tissue next to the tumor, obtained at surgery. These TCRs come from a female donor with early-stage non-small cell lung cancer. Both conserved end residues are part of each CDR3. The order of the fields is V gene, clone size, J gene, D gene, CDR3 DNA, CDR3 protein. The D gene is left open where the match is weak. Clone size appears in some rows only: once, few, many, or a class for an expanded clone.

v_call: TRBV29-1
clone_size: many
j_call: TRBJ1-1
d_call: -
cdr3_nt: TGCAGCGTTCGTCCCTACTTGGGCACTGAAGCTTTCTTT
cdr3_aa: CSVRPYLGTEAFF

v_call: TRBV20-1
clone_size: medium-sized
j_call: TRBJ2-7
d_call: TRBD2
cdr3_nt: TGCAGTGCTAGCTTTGCGGGGGTCTACGAGCAGTACTTC
cdr3_aa: CSASFAGVYEQYF

v_call: TRBV6-5
clone_size: few
j_call: TRBJ1-1
d_call: TRBD1
cdr3_nt: TGTGCCAGCAGTCGCAACAGGGGAGGAGAGGGAAGAACTGAAGCTTTCTTT
cdr3_aa: CASSRNRGGEGRTEAFF

v_call: TRBV5-5
clone_size: -
j_call: TRBJ2-2
d_call: -
cdr3_nt: TGTGCCAGCAGCTTGTTTGACACCGGGGAGCTGTTTTTT
cdr3_aa: CASSLFDTGELFF

v_call: TRBV3-1
clone_size: many
j_call: TRBJ2-3
d_call: TRBD2
cdr3_nt: TGTGCCAGCAGCCAAAGCCTAGCGGGGTATGATACGCAGTATTTT
cdr3_aa: CASSQSLAGYDTQYF

v_call: TRBV12-3/TRBV12-4
clone_size: -
j_call: TRBJ1-2
d_call: TRBD1
cdr3_nt: TGTGCCAGCAGTCCAGGACAGGCCAACTATGGCTACACCTTC
cdr3_aa: CASSPGQANYGYTF

v_call: TRBV13
clone_size: few
j_call: TRBJ2-3
d_call: -
cdr3_nt: TGTGCCAGCAGCTTAAGGGAACGACGGCAGTATTTT
cdr3_aa: CASSLRERRQYF

v_call: TRBV20-1
clone_size: many
j_call: TRBJ1-1
d_call: -
cdr3_nt: TGCAGTGCTAGAGACCAGCGAATGAACACTGAAGCTTTCTTT
cdr3_aa: CSARDQRMNTEAFF

v_call: TRBV3-1
clone_size: many
j_call: TRBJ2-2
d_call: TRBD2
cdr3_nt: TGTGCCAGCAGCCGTAGCGGGGGGGACTCCACCGGGGAGCTGTTTTTT
cdr3_aa: CASSRSGGDSTGELFF

v_call: TRBV10-3
clone_size: many
j_call: TRBJ2-5
d_call: -
cdr3_nt: TGTGCCATCAGTGGGGCCTCTTTGGGGGAGACCCAGTACTTC
cdr3_aa: CAISGASLGETQYF

v_call: TRBV10-2
clone_size: medium-sized
j_call: TRBJ1-1
d_call: -
cdr3_nt: TGCGCCAGCAGAATACTTAGCACCGGGAACACTGAAGCTTTCTTT
cdr3_aa: CASRILSTGNTEAFF

v_call: TRBV7-8
clone_size: medium-sized
j_call: TRBJ2-7
d_call: TRBD2
cdr3_nt: TGTGCCAGCAGCTTACGGGGGACTAGCGGGGGTATGTACGAGCAGTACTTC
cdr3_aa: CASSLRGTSGGMYEQYF

v_call: TRBV12-3/TRBV12-4
clone_size: many
j_call: TRBJ1-2
d_call: -
cdr3_nt: TGTGCCAGCAGCCGGCGGGGGGGGGGCTATGGCTACACCTTC
cdr3_aa: CASSRRGGGYGYTF

v_call: TRBV6-5
clone_size: medium-sized
j_call: TRBJ1-6
d_call: -
cdr3_nt: TGTGCCAGCAGAAAGGCCAGGGGCACTTATTCACCCCTCCACTTT
cdr3_aa: CASRKARGTYSPLHF

v_call: TRBV19
clone_size: -
j_call: TRBJ2-1
d_call: -
cdr3_nt: TGTGCCAGTAGTATAGGGAGGACCTACAATGAGCAGTTCTTC
cdr3_aa: CASSIGRTYNEQFF

v_call: TRBV5-1
clone_size: -
j_call: TRBJ2-7
d_call: -
cdr3_nt: TGCGCCAGCAGGACTGGGTCAATGGACGAGCAGTACTTC
cdr3_aa: CASRTGSMDEQYF

v_call: TRBV20-1
clone_size: many
j_call: TRBJ2-1
d_call: -
cdr3_nt: TGCAGTGCACCCCGCAGACCAGAGCAGTTCTTC
cdr3_aa: CSAPRRPEQFF

v_call: TRBV27
clone_size: many
j_call: TRBJ1-3
d_call: TRBD1
cdr3_nt: TGTGCCAGCAGGAGACAGGGTGCTGGAAACACCATATATTTT
cdr3_aa: CASRRQGAGNTIYF

v_call: TRBV6-5
clone_size: -
j_call: TRBJ2-3
d_call: TRBD2
cdr3_nt: TGTGCCAGCAGCACTAGCGGGGGGGTAAGCACAGATACGCAGTATTTT
cdr3_aa: CASSTSGGVSTDTQYF

v_call: TRBV5-1
clone_size: many
j_call: TRBJ2-2
d_call: -
cdr3_nt: TGCGCCAGCAGCTTGGGGAATGCAGGCGGATCGAACACCGGGGAGCTGTTTTTT
cdr3_aa: CASSLGNAGGSNTGELFF

v_call: TRBV30
clone_size: -
j_call: TRBJ2-1
d_call: TRBD2
cdr3_nt: TGTGCCTGGAGTGTAGGGACTAGCTCCTACAATGAGCAGTTCTTC
cdr3_aa: CAWSVGTSSYNEQFF

v_call: TRBV7-2
clone_size: few
j_call: TRBJ2-1
d_call: -
cdr3_nt: TGTGCCAGCAGCTTAGGACTGGGGACCTACAATGAGCAGTTCTTC
cdr3_aa: CASSLGLGTYNEQFF

v_call: TRBV7-6
clone_size: medium-sized
j_call: TRBJ1-5
d_call: TRBD1
cdr3_nt: TGTGCCAGCAGCTTAGGGGACAGTCAGCCCCAGCATTTT
cdr3_aa: CASSLGDSQPQHF

v_call: TRBV4-2
clone_size: -
j_call: TRBJ1-6
d_call: -
cdr3_nt: TGTGCCAGCAGCCAAGAAATTGGGGGTAATTCACCCCTCCACTTT
cdr3_aa: CASSQEIGGNSPLHF

v_call: TRBV5-1
clone_size: medium-sized
j_call: TRBJ1-2
d_call: TRBD1
cdr3_nt: TGCGCCAGCAGCCCGACAGGGGGAGGGCATGGCTACACCTTC
cdr3_aa: CASSPTGGGHGYTF

v_call: TRBV7-2
clone_size: -
j_call: TRBJ2-3
d_call: TRBD2
cdr3_nt: TGTGCCAGCAGCGCTAGCGGGGTTAGCACAGATACGCAGTATTTT
cdr3_aa: CASSASGVSTDTQYF

v_call: TRBV4-3
clone_size: many
j_call: TRBJ1-5
d_call: -
cdr3_nt: TGCGCCAGCAGCCAAGATATGGGGGCGGCACATCAGCCCCAGCATTTT
cdr3_aa: CASSQDMGAAHQPQHF

v_call: TRBV20-1
clone_size: few
j_call: TRBJ1-1
d_call: -
cdr3_nt: TGCAGTGCTAGAGACAGGGTGATTTACACTGAAGCTTTCTTT
cdr3_aa: CSARDRVIYTEAFF

v_call: TRBV12-3/TRBV12-4
clone_size: few
j_call: TRBJ2-7
d_call: -
cdr3_nt: TGTGCCAGCAGTTTTAGCTTCGGGTCCGCCTACGAGCAGTACTTC
cdr3_aa: CASSFSFGSAYEQYF

v_call: TRBV20-1
clone_size: -
j_call: TRBJ2-7
d_call: TRBD2
cdr3_nt: TGCAGTGCTTCGGGACTAGCGGGGGGGCCTGGCGAGCAGTACTTC
cdr3_aa: CSASGLAGGPGEQYF

v_call: TRBV11-2
clone_size: many
j_call: TRBJ2-7
d_call: -
cdr3_nt: TGTGCCAGCAGCCCCCCGCGGGGACTCGCCGAGCAGTACTTC
cdr3_aa: CASSPPRGLAEQYF

v_call: TRBV29-1
clone_size: medium-sized
j_call: TRBJ1-2
d_call: -
cdr3_nt: TGCAGCGTTGAAGGGATTAATGGCTACACCTTC
cdr3_aa: CSVEGINGYTF

v_call: TRBV20-1
clone_size: few
j_call: TRBJ2-3
d_call: TRBD2
cdr3_nt: TGCAGTGCTAGAGATCCCCTCGAGCGGGGAAGCACAGATACGCAGTATTTT
cdr3_aa: CSARDPLERGSTDTQYF

v_call: TRBV27
clone_size: medium-sized
j_call: TRBJ1-5
d_call: -
cdr3_nt: TGTGCCAGCAGTCCAAACGGTATCAATCAGCCCCAGCATTTT
cdr3_aa: CASSPNGINQPQHF

v_call: TRBV28
clone_size: medium-sized
j_call: TRBJ2-7
d_call: TRBD1
cdr3_nt: TGTGCCAGCAGTCCTCGGACAGGACCAGGGGAGGAGCAGTACTTC
cdr3_aa: CASSPRTGPGEEQYF

v_call: TRBV7-6
clone_size: -
j_call: TRBJ2-5
d_call: -
cdr3_nt: TGTGCCAGCAGCTTATCGGACCCAAAAGAGACCCAGTACTTC
cdr3_aa: CASSLSDPKETQYF

v_call: TRBV5-1
clone_size: medium-sized
j_call: TRBJ1-6
d_call: -
cdr3_nt: TGCGCCAGCAGGGAGGGGCGGACCGATTCACCCCTCCACTTT
cdr3_aa: CASREGRTDSPLHF

v_call: TRBV11-3
clone_size: many
j_call: TRBJ2-2
d_call: -
cdr3_nt: TGTGCCAGCAGCTTAGCGGCCGGGGAGCTGTTTTTT
cdr3_aa: CASSLAAGELFF

v_call: TRBV29-1
clone_size: medium-sized
j_call: TRBJ2-1
d_call: -
cdr3_nt: TGCAGCGTCCTAGACGGCAATGAGCAGTTCTTC
cdr3_aa: CSVLDGNEQFF

v_call: TRBV20-1
clone_size: medium-sized
j_call: TRBJ1-5
d_call: -
cdr3_nt: TGCAGTGCCGGGGACCGCAATCAGCCCCAGCATTTT
cdr3_aa: CSAGDRNQPQHF

v_call: TRBV9
clone_size: medium-sized
j_call: TRBJ2-3
d_call: TRBD2
cdr3_nt: TGTGCCAGCAGCGCATTTAGCGGGGGCACAGATACGCAGTATTTT
cdr3_aa: CASSAFSGGTDTQYF

v_call: TRBV21-1
clone_size: medium-sized
j_call: TRBJ2-1
d_call: -
cdr3_nt: TGTGCCAGCAGCAAAGCTAGAGGATACAATGAGCAGTTCTTC
cdr3_aa: CASSKARGYNEQFF

v_call: TRBV9
clone_size: many
j_call: TRBJ1-1
d_call: TRBD1
cdr3_nt: TGTGCCAGCAGCCCGAGAGAGGACAGGGAAGCTTTCTTT
cdr3_aa: CASSPREDREAFF

v_call: TRBV5-6
clone_size: -
j_call: TRBJ2-1
d_call: TRBD2
cdr3_nt: TGTGCCAGCAGCAGGAGCGGGGGGGCCATCATGAATGAGCAGTTCTTC
cdr3_aa: CASSRSGGAIMNEQFF

v_call: TRBV11-1
clone_size: -
j_call: TRBJ2-4
d_call: -
cdr3_nt: TGTGCCAGCAGCCTAGGGACCCCGACTTACCAAAACATTCAGTACTTC
cdr3_aa: CASSLGTPTYQNIQYF

v_call: TRBV28
clone_size: medium-sized
j_call: TRBJ1-2
d_call: TRBD1
cdr3_nt: TGTGCCAGCAGTTTGCCAGGGGGCGCATCCCATGGCTACACCTTC
cdr3_aa: CASSLPGGASHGYTF

v_call: TRBV27
clone_size: large
j_call: TRBJ2-2
d_call: -
cdr3_nt: TGTGCCAGCAGTACCCCCACCGGGGAGCTGTTTTTT
cdr3_aa: CASSTPTGELFF

v_call: TRBV7-2
clone_size: many
j_call: TRBJ1-2
d_call: -
cdr3_nt: TGTGCCAGCAGTCTCTCCGGGACTTACACCTTC
cdr3_aa: CASSLSGTYTF